The following is a TCR beta chain sequence with its context. Trimming took off 0 bases at V and 2 bases at J, with 8 bases between the two ends. CDR1 is SNHLY and CDR2 is FYNNEI in the germline V gene. This CDR3 contains 14 residues. This sample is part of a study of shared clonotypes between healthy human individuals. Background on the study: Serving as donors were a couple of women and three men, whose ages spanned 18 to 49.

Naive CD8 cells lacked CD45RO and underwent positive selection for CCR7, leaving out terminally differentiated effector memory CD45RA+ cells. Nashville, Tennessee was home to all donors, each a Caucasian adult. The method was immunoSEQ multiplex PCR; TCRdb's version includes in-frame clones alone and lacks a portion of them. The sample has around 2.1 million clones, about 92% seen once. The rearrangement joins TRBV2 to TRBJ2-7; D might be TRBD1 (5 bases). The material sequenced was naive CD8+ T cells from PBMCs. This clonotype originated in a man aged 18 to 30 in good health. Some clones in this sample may be carry-over from other donors' samples. The CDR3 sequence: CASSEAPDTYEQYF. CDR3 nucleotide sequence: TGTGCCAGCAGTGAAGCGCCGGACACCTACGAGCAGTACTTC.